The 19 T cell receptor beta chains presented below share a single source sample, sequenced in a study of shared clonotypes between healthy human individuals. This table comes from immunoSEQ multiplex PCR, and its TCRdb copy is limited to in-frame clones, with some not included. The sample shows some 1 million clones, under 80% of them seen only once. The sequencing sample was made of memory CD4+ T cells sorted from blood. Subset specified: CD45RA-negative fraction. The receptors derive from a man aged 18 to 30 in good health.

This clone showed up just a few times. The V call is TRBV30, the J call TRBJ2-5; 11 bases align to TRBD2. The CDR3 has 20 amino acids. J was trimmed by 2 bases and V by 2 bases; bases with no gene match: 19. CDR1 is GTSNPN, CDR2 SVGIG, per germline (reference sequence). In DNA, the CDR3 is TGTGCCTGGAGTACGACCCTTAGCGGGGGGGCCCCCTGGAAACAAGAGACCCAGTACTTC. It codes for CAWSTTLSGGAPWKQETQYF.

V gene TRBV7-2 combines with J gene TRBJ2-2, with 8 bases lining up with TRBD2. CDR3 length: 16 amino acids. Per germline, CDR1 SGHTA and CDR2 FQGNSA. The V segment lost 5 bases and the J segment 4 bases; nucleotides outside the gene matches: 9. The CDR3 nucleotides are TGTGCCAGCAGCCGCCTCGGAACTAGCGGCACCGGGGAGCTGTTTTTT. Protein sequence: CASSRLGTSGTGELFF.

This clone occurred many times. V gene TRBV10-1 combines with J gene TRBJ1-1; 7 bases fit TRBD1. This CDR3 has 16 amino acids. Germline V gene lookup returns CDR1 WNHNN and CDR2 SYGVQD (reference sequence). The J segment lost 5 bases and the V segment lost 5 bases, leaving 14 bases of the junction unmatched. DNA of the CDR3: TGCGCCAGCAGTCCCTGGACAGGCTTAGGATATACTGAAGCTTTCTTT. As protein: CASSPWTGLGYTEAFF.

V usage is TRBV6-5 and J usage is TRBJ1-1, with D uncertain. The CDR3 extends over 10 amino acids. Germline assignment: CDR1 MNHEY and CDR2 SVGAGI. The V end was cut by 9 bases, the J end by 8 bases, with 10 bases between. For the CDR3, the DNA is TGTGCCAGTATCCCTATCGAAGCTTTCTTT. Translating it yields CASIPIEAFF.

This clone was seen more than once but under ten times. J is TRBJ1-6 and V is TRBV7-3; D is perhaps TRBD1 (6 bases). This CDR3 contains 15 residues. V lost 5 bases and J lost 7, with 15 bases in between. Per germline, CDR1 SGHTA and CDR2 FQGTGA. This chain's CDR3 is CASSPGQGMNSPLHF. In DNA, the CDR3 is TGTGCCAGCAGCCCGGGACAAGGGATGAATTCACCCCTCCACTTT.

As for this clone: This sequence is one base from a far larger clone and is likely a read error. The J gene is TRBJ2-5, the V gene TRBV10-3; D ambiguous. With 0 bases removed from V and 5 bases from J, the gap between germline ends came to 13 bases. This CDR3 region has 15 residues. Germline loops: CDR1 ENHRY, CDR2 SYGVKD. In DNA form, the CDR3 reads TGTGCCATCAGTGAGTCGTGCGCCTCGGGCGAGACCCAGTACTTC. As protein: CAISESCASGETQYF.

The chain links TRBV5-6 to TRBJ2-2; tentatively, D is TRBD2 (5 bases). Trimming left V 6 bases short and J 5 bases short, with 20 bases between. From germline, CDR1 is SGHDT and CDR2 YYEEEE. The CDR3 is made up of 16 amino acids. The CDR3 sequence: CASIQGHSSRTGELFF. CDR3 sequence (DNA): TGTGCCAGCATCCAAGGCCACTCTAGCAGAACCGGGGAGCTGTTTTTT.

This clone was detected only once. The rearrangement joins TRBV14 to TRBJ2-5; D may match TRBD1 or TRBD2 (5 bases each). V lost 1 base and J lost 4, with 7 bases in between. Germline V gene lookup returns CDR1 SGHDN and CDR2 FVKESK. The CDR3 has 13 residues. CDR3 amino acids: CASSQGGAETQYF. The CDR3 DNA follows: TGTGCCAGCAGCCAAGGAGGGGCAGAGACCCAGTACTTC.

The V call is TRBV6-5, the J call TRBJ2-5; 10 nucleotides line up with TRBD2. V lost 6 bases to trimming and J lost 11 bases; unmatched junction nucleotides: 15. Per the germline V gene, CDR1 is MNHEY and CDR2 is SVGAGI. This CDR3 is 15 amino acids long. The DNA for the CDR3 is TGTGCCAGCAGCCAAAACCTAGCGGGAGTCGGTGAGCAGTACTTC. Translated, it gives CASSQNLAGVGEQYF.

This chain links TRBV9 with TRBJ2-7; D is unclear. V was pared by 7 bases and J by 3 bases, with 8 bases between. Germline values: CDR1 SGDLS, CDR2 YYNGEE. This CDR3 contains 11 residues. The CDR3 DNA sequence: TGTGCCAGCGGAAACGACTACGAGCAGTACTTC. Translation: CASGNDYEQYF.

CDR3 residues: CASSPVGAGARPNEQYF. The DNA of the CDR3 is TGTGCCAGCTCACCAGTTGGGGCGGGAGCCCGACCGAACGAGCAGTACTTC. This rearrangement joins TRBV18 to TRBJ2-7; TRBD2 aligns across 7 bases. Germline CDR1 reads KGHSH; CDR2 reads LQKENI. CDR3 size: 17 residues. V was clipped by 2 bases and J by 5 bases; unmatched bases: 15.

The rearrangement joins TRBV11-2 to TRBJ2-7; possible D gene TRBD2, 5 bases. V was clipped by 0 bases and J by 0 bases, with 9 bases between them. Germline V gene sequence: CDR1 SGHAT, CDR2 FQNNGV. This CDR3 comprises 15 residues. Here the CDR3 reads CASSLEPGSSYEQYF. CDR3 sequence (DNA): TGTGCCAGCAGCTTAGAGCCGGGGAGCTCCTACGAGCAGTACTTC.

This clone turned up a few times. V gene TRBV27 combines with J gene TRBJ1-2; 11 positions agree with TRBD1. CDR3 length: 15 amino acids. Germline assignment: CDR1 MNHEY and CDR2 SMNVEV (reference sequence). The V segment lost 6 bases and the J segment 4 bases; nucleotides outside the gene matches: 7. CDR3 nucleotide sequence: TGTGCCAGCAGAAGGACAGGGGGCTGGGGCTATGGCTACACCTTC. This encodes CASRRTGGWGYGYTF.

The chain combines TRBV2 with TRBJ2-1; unclear D gene. CDR3 length equals 14 residues. Germline V gene lookup returns CDR1 SNHLY and CDR2 FYNNEI. V lost 6 bases and J 7 bases, leaving 16 bases between the germline ends. CDR3 DNA sequence: TGTGCCAGCAGCGAGGACGTAGGTGCAAATGAGCAGTTCTTC. This encodes CASSEDVGANEQFF.

J is TRBJ1-2 and V is TRBV28; TRBD1 matches at 7 bases. The germline V gene has CDR1 MDHEN and CDR2 SYDVKM. With V trimmed by 7 bases and J by 8 bases, 13 bases remained unmatched. The CDR3 covers 14 residues. CDR3 sequence: CASTPTGANRGYTF. Written as DNA, the CDR3 is TGTGCCAGCACCCCCACAGGGGCGAATAGAGGCTACACCTTC.

The chain uses TRBV9 and TRBJ2-1, with 7 bases that match TRBD2. V was pared by 0 bases and J by 4 bases, with 4 bases of the junction left unmatched. In germline, CDR1 is SGDLS, CDR2 YYNGEE. This CDR3 has 15 amino acids. CDR3 in amino acids: CASSVAGLPYNEQFF. The CDR3 DNA sequence: TGTGCCAGCAGCGTAGCGGGACTACCATACAATGAGCAGTTCTTC.

This chain links TRBV2 with TRBJ2-1; D may be TRBD2 (7 bases). Germline V CDR1 and CDR2: SNHLY, FYNNEI. The V end lost 7 bases, the J end lost 2 bases, and 12 bases lay between the germline ends. The CDR3 totals 14 residues. CDR3 DNA: TGTGCCAGCACTTCCGGGGGGCCCTACAATGAGCAGTTCTTC. This codes for CASTSGGPYNEQFF. Looking up the rest from reference TRBV2 and TRBJ2-1 gives the full variable domain: EPEVTQTPSHQVTQMGQEVILRCVPISNHLYFYWYRQILGQKVEFLVSFYNNEISEKSEIFDDQFSVERPDGSNFTLKIRSTKLEDSAMYFCASTSGGPYNEQFFGPGTRLTVL.

The rearrangement joins TRBV10-3 to TRBJ2-4; either TRBD1 or TRBD2 may supply D (5 bases each). Trimming removed 8 bases at V and 0 bases at J, with 14 bases between. The CDR3 covers 15 residues. Germline CDR1 and CDR2: ENHRY and SYGVKD. The DNA of the CDR3 is TGTGCCATCCGAGAGGGGTCTCTAGCCAAAAACATTCAGTACTTC. As protein: CAIREGSLAKNIQYF.

This clone was counted a single time. The chain employs TRBV19 and TRBJ2-5; 7 nucleotides match TRBD1. V dropped 10 bases and J dropped 4; count of bases not matched to a gene: 15. CDR3 length equals 15 residues. Germline CDR1 LNHDA, CDR2 SQIVND (reference sequence). The CDR3 coding sequence is TGTGCCACCGCGAAGGGGGCCTTGGGTTCAGAGACCCAGTACTTC. As protein: CATAKGALGSETQYF.